The rows below give T cell receptor beta chains drawn from one sample of a study of early T cells in non-severe SARS-CoV-2 infection. One entry per CDR3 protein results from TCRdb running MiXCR on the 5' RACE reads. The sample includes about 20,000 distinct CDR3 sequences, 4.5% to 6% seen only once; the top ten take roughly 14%. The source material was whole blood, sampled at baseline. The receptors here all came from an adult who was a healthcare worker with PCR-confirmed SARS-CoV-2 infection or an uninfected control (not recorded which). CDR3s include the opening cysteine and the closing phenylalanine or tryptophan. Fields, in order: V gene, clone size, CDR3 length, J gene, D gene, CDR3 DNA, CDR3 protein. D genes are given only for firm matches. Clone size is stated in some rows and not others, as once, few, many or a class when expanded.

TRBV2	.	14	TRBJ1-4	TRBD1	TGTGCCAGCAGTGAAGCGACAGGGGGGTTAAAACTGTTTTTT	CASSEATGGLKLFF
TRBV27	.	13	TRBJ2-1	.	TGTGCCAGCAGCCAAACAGGGTTCTATGAGCAGTTCTTC	CASSQTGFYEQFF
TRBV7-6	many	13	TRBJ2-7	.	TGTGCCAGCAGCAGGGACGGCCCCTACGAGCAGTACTTC	CASSRDGPYEQYF
TRBV18	.	15	TRBJ1-2	TRBD1	TGTGCCAGCTCACCCGGGACAGGGGATCTCTATGGCTACACCTTC	CASSPGTGDLYGYTF
TRBV7-2	few	15	TRBJ2-5	.	TGTGCCAGCAGCACCGGGTCGGCCCCGCGAGGGACCCAGTACTTC	CASSTGSAPRGTQYF
TRBV14	.	14	TRBJ1-1	.	TGTGCCAGCAGCCCGCGCTTTATGAACACTGAAGCTTTCTTT	CASSPRFMNTEAFF
TRBV10-3	.	14	TRBJ2-7	TRBD1	TGTGCCATCAATAATGGAGATAAGGACAGGGGTATAACCTTC	CAINNGDKDRGITF
TRBV13	.	14	TRBJ1-3	.	TGTGCCAGCAGCTTAATAACGGTGGGAAACACCATATATTTT	CASSLITVGNTIYF
TRBV10-1	many	10	TRBJ1-1	.	TGCGCCAGCTACCAACCTGAAGCTTTCTTT	CASYQPEAFF
TRBV25-1	.	13	TRBJ2-1	.	TGTGCCAGCAGTGTTCGGCTTTACAATGAGCAGTTCTTC	CASSVRLYNEQFF
TRBV7-6	.	15	TRBJ1-2	.	TGTGCCAGCAGCCCTCAAGGGGGGCCGGGGTATGGCTACACCTTC	CASSPQGGPGYGYTF
TRBV10-1	.	13	TRBJ1-1	.	TGCGCCAGCAGTGAAGGGGGTGGCACTGAAGCTTTCTTT	CASSEGGGTEAFF
TRBV7-9	medium-sized	14	TRBJ2-1	TRBD2	TGTGCCAGCTTCGTGGCTAGCGGCCACAATGAGCAGTTCTTC	CASFVASGHNEQFF
TRBV5-1	few	14	TRBJ2-3	TRBD2	TGCGCCAGCAGACCGGGCGGGACTAGCGGCACGCAGTATTTT	CASRPGGTSGTQYF
TRBV20-1	.	17	TRBJ2-5	TRBD2	TGCAGTGCTAGGGCCAGCGGTAGCGGGGGGCGCCAAGAGACCCAGTACTTC	CSARASGSGGRQETQYF
TRBV21-1	few	16	TRBJ2-7	.	TGTGCCAGCAGCATGACCCAGGGTTACAGTCGGTACGAGCAGTACTTC	CASSMTQGYSRYEQYF
TRBV2	many	14	TRBJ1-5	TRBD1	TGTGCCAGCACCGGGACAGATAGCAATCAGCCCCAGCATTTT	CASTGTDSNQPQHF
TRBV19	few	13	TRBJ2-3	.	TGTGCCAGTAAAGCTAGTATAACAGATACGCAGTATTTT	CASKASITDTQYF
TRBV13	few	15	TRBJ1-4	.	TGTGCCAGCAGCCCCGGGGGAATTGATAATGAAAAACTGTTTTTT	CASSPGGIDNEKLFF
TRBV2	many	15	TRBJ1-5	.	TGTGCCAGCAGTGAAGCTGGGCGGGTTTCTCAGCCCCAGCATTTT	CASSEAGRVSQPQHF
TRBV6-7	.	14	TRBJ1-2	.	TGTGCCAGCAGTTACTCGCGGGCTAACTATGGCTACACCTTC	CASSYSRANYGYTF
TRBV7-6	few	16	TRBJ2-3	TRBD1	TGTGCCAGCAGCGATGATCGAGGGGGCCAGGAAGATACGCAGTATTTT	CASSDDRGGQEDTQYF
TRBV6-6	.	16	TRBJ2-2	.	TGTGCCAGCAGTTACTCATCCGGTCCGCACACCGGGGAGCTGTTTTTT	CASSYSSGPHTGELFF
TRBV12-3/TRBV12-4	few	11	TRBJ1-1	.	TGTGCCAGCAGTTTTTTGGAAGAAGCTTTCTTT	CASSFLEEAFF
TRBV5-1	.	16	TRBJ2-1	TRBD2	TGCGCCAGCAGCTTGTCCGCTCTAGCGGGGGCCCATGAGCAGTTCTTC	CASSLSALAGAHEQFF
TRBV5-1	.	14	TRBJ1-5	.	TGCGCCAGCAGCTTGGTGGGGGGGAATCAGCCCCAGCATTTT	CASSLVGGNQPQHF
TRBV20-1	few	16	TRBJ2-2	.	TGCAGTGCTAGAGATTTCGGGAACGCGAACACCGGGGAGCTGTTTTTT	CSARDFGNANTGELFF
TRBV6-6	many	13	TRBJ1-2	.	TGTGCCAGCAGTTACGAGACAAACTATGGCTACACCTTC	CASSYETNYGYTF
TRBV12-3/TRBV12-4	few	15	TRBJ2-1	TRBD2	TGTGCCAGCAGTCCCCGGAACGGGGGGGGCAATGAGCAGTTCTTC	CASSPRNGGGNEQFF
TRBV12-3/TRBV12-4	.	15	TRBJ1-5	.	TGTGCCAGCAGACCCGACACACTGGGCAATCAGCCCCAGCATTTT	CASRPDTLGNQPQHF
TRBV10-2	.	14	TRBJ2-1	.	TGCGCCAGCAGCAAGGAAAACCTGGGGAATGAGCAGTTCTTC	CASSKENLGNEQFF
TRBV29-1	many	15	TRBJ2-6	.	TGCAGCGTTGAAGATAACAACTCTGGGGCCAACGTCCTGACTTTC	CSVEDNNSGANVLTF
TRBV27	few	15	TRBJ2-1	.	TGTGCCAGCAGTTTATTGCGGGGATATTACAATGAGCAGTTCTTC	CASSLLRGYYNEQFF
TRBV7-8	.	14	TRBJ1-1	.	TGTGCCAGCAGCTTTTGGGGACGCGTCACTGAAGCTTTCTTT	CASSFWGRVTEAFF
TRBV7-7	.	16	TRBJ2-7	TRBD2	TGTGCCAGCAGCCCCTATTTTGGCGGGGGCTCCTACGAGCAGTACTTC	CASSPYFGGGSYEQYF
TRBV6-5	.	11	TRBJ1-1	TRBD1	TGTGCCAGCAGGGGACAGGGAGAGGCTTTCTTT	CASRGQGEAFF
TRBV7-2	.	15	TRBJ2-1	.	TGTGCCAGCAGTTTTAGCGGAGCTACCTACAATGAGCAGTTCTTC	CASSFSGATYNEQFF
TRBV14	few	12	TRBJ1-4	.	TGTGCCAGCAGCCCGCGGGACACTAAACTGTTTTTT	CASSPRDTKLFF
TRBV10-3	.	15	TRBJ1-1	TRBD1	TGTGCCATCAGTGAGGAACAGGGGGCGAGCACTGAAGCTTTCTTT	CAISEEQGASTEAFF
TRBV4-1	few	18	TRBJ2-7	TRBD1	TGCGCCAGCAGCCAAGAACCTCTGACAGGGGGCTACTCCTACGAGCAGTACTTC	CASSQEPLTGGYSYEQYF
TRBV10-1	many	14	TRBJ2-7	.	TGCGCCAGCAGTGAGTCCGGCCAGGACTACGAGCAGTACTTC	CASSESGQDYEQYF
TRBV18	.	15	TRBJ1-3	TRBD1	TGTGCCAGCTCACCAGGACAGGGGGCTGGAAACACCATATATTTT	CASSPGQGAGNTIYF
TRBV20-1	.	17	TRBJ2-3	TRBD2	TGCAGTGCTAGGAAGTGGTCTAGCGGGGAATTCACAGATACGCAGTATTTT	CSARKWSSGEFTDTQYF
TRBV29-1	many	13	TRBJ1-3	.	TGCAGCGTAGGGGTCAACTCTGGAAACACCATATATTTT	CSVGVNSGNTIYF
TRBV6-2/TRBV6-3	medium-sized	11	TRBJ1-1	.	TGTGCCAGCAGTTACAGGCTGGGAGCTTTCTTT	CASSYRLGAFF
TRBV30	few	14	TRBJ2-7	TRBD1	TGTGCCTGGAGACACCGGGACAGAGCCTACGAGCAGTACTTC	CAWRHRDRAYEQYF
TRBV7-9	many	15	TRBJ1-6	.	TGTGCCAGCAGCTTACAGGGGTCCTATAATTCACCCCTCCACTTT	CASSLQGSYNSPLHF
TRBV11-2	few	14	TRBJ2-1	.	TGTGCCAGCAGCCCCTCGACAGGCCGTGGCGAGCAGTTCTTC	CASSPSTGRGEQFF
TRBV5-8	few	13	TRBJ2-5	.	TGTGCCAGCAGCTCCGGGGCTCGGCAGACCCAGTACTTC	CASSSGARQTQYF
TRBV7-6	many	15	TRBJ1-6	.	TGTGCCAGCAGCTTAGTGACAGGAGATAATTCACCCCTCCACTTT	CASSLVTGDNSPLHF
TRBV30	.	12	TRBJ2-1	TRBD2	TGTGCCCGGGAGTTGGGGGGGAGGGAGCAGTTCTTC	CARELGGREQFF
TRBV6-2/TRBV6-3	few	14	TRBJ1-1	.	TGTGCCAGCAGTTACAACGGGGTAAGGACTGAAGCTTTCTTT	CASSYNGVRTEAFF
TRBV7-9	few	17	TRBJ1-2	.	TGTGCCAGCAGCCCTAACGGGGTGATGGGGAGGATCTATGGCTACACCTTC	CASSPNGVMGRIYGYTF
TRBV7-8	.	16	TRBJ2-3	.	TGTGCCAGCAGCTTAGTTACGGGCCTAGAGGCAGATACGCAGTATTTT	CASSLVTGLEADTQYF